The present T cell receptor beta chain was sequenced within a study of blood T cell repertoires in COVID-19. Study summary: Whether acute or convalescent, the COVID-19 samples came from the United States, Italy and Spain. In each case, the material was cDNA or gDNA derived from T cells, B-cell-depleted T cells, or PBMCs.

As originally analysed: Counts of nucleated cells, estimated from reference gene primer amplification, were obtained. Profiling relied on immunoSEQ multiplex PCR, and the TCRdb table lists in-frame clones only, not all of them. Clone size and the V and J calls come from that table; the DNA yielded D and trimming. The profile shows about 440,000 clones, 90% of them singletons. Clinical histories supplied by participants themselves formed the basis of cohort assignment. Sequencing was carried out using PBMCs or T cells enriched from blood (not recorded which). This clonotype was obtained from a man between 18 and 29 years old who had recovered from COVID-19.

CDR3 nucleotide sequence: TGTGCCAGCAGCCGGACTCCGTCTGATGAGCAGTTCTTC. This codes for CASSRTPSDEQFF. The chain carries TRBV7-9 and TRBJ2-1, with a weak D call TRBD2 (5 bases). Between the trimmed V and J ends, which lost 5 bases and 8 bases, there was a span of 13 bases. The CDR3 is made up of 13 amino acids. Germline lookup yields CDR1 SEHNR and CDR2 FQNEAQ (reference sequence).